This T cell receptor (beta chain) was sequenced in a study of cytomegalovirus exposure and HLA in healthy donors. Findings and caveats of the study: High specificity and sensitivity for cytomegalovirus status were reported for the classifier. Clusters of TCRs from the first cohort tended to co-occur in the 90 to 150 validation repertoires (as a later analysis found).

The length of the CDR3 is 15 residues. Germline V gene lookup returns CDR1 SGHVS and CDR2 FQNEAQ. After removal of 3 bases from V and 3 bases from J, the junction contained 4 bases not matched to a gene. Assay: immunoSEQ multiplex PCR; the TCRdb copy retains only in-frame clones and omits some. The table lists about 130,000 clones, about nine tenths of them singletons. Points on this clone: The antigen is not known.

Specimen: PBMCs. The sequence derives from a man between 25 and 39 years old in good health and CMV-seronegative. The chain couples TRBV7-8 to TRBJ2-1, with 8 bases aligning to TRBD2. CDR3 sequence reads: CASSFGGGLYNEQFF. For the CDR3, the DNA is TGTGCCAGCAGCTTCGGGGGGGGCCTCTACAATGAGCAGTTCTTC.